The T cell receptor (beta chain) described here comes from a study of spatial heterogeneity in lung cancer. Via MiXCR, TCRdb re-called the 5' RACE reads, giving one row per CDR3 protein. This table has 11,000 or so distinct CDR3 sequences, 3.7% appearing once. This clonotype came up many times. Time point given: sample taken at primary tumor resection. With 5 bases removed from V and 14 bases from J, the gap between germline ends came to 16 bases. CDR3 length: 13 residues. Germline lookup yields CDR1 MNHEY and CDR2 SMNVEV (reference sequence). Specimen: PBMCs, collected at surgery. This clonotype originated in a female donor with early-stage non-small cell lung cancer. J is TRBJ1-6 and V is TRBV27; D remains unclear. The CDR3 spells CASSPSDRKALHF. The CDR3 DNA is TGTGCCAGCAGTCCCTCGGACCGCAAGGCCCTCCACTTT.